This T cell receptor (beta chain) originates from a study of T cells in Graves' hyperthyroidism and ophthalmopathy. The patients, who ranged from 18 to 65 in age, presented with newly diagnosed hyperthyroidism lasting under 2 months. PBMCs were sourced from around 10 ml fresh peripheral blood. Only a few counts were recorded for this clonotype. Amplification of TCR beta CDR3 regions was performed using RNA transcripts as template. The HTBI primer set was used in a first-round RT-PCR of the TCR CDR3. A single record per CDR3 protein comes from TCRdb applying MiXCR to the multiplex PCR reads. The sample has 750,000 to 950,000 distinct CDR3 sequences, 38% seen once. With V trimmed by 8 bases and J by 2 bases, 6 bases remained unmatched. CDR3 length: 13 amino acids. From germline, CDR1 is SGHDN and CDR2 FVKESK.

Source material: blood. This receptor was identified in a man aged 18 to 29 with Graves' hyperthyroidism. The rearrangement uses TRBV14 and TRBJ2-7, with TRBD1 matching over 7 bases. DNA of the CDR3: TGTGCCAGCCGGGACAGAGGGGCCTACGAGCAGTACTTC. Its translation is CASRDRGAYEQYF.